A selection of T cell receptor beta chains follows, all from one sample in a study of Ad26.COV2.S vaccination and SARS-CoV-2 variants. Here immunoSEQ multiplex PCR was the method, and the copy in TCRdb shows in-frame clones only, minus some. The sample records over 400,000 clones, around 92% being singletons. The sequencing here drew on peripheral blood, taken in a trial of Ad26.COV2.S vaccine versus placebo. The receptors originated from a person between 18 and 60 years old who received the Ad26.COV2.S COVID-19 vaccine or a placebo. The CDR3 runs from the conserved cysteine through the conserved F or W. The D gene is left open where the match is weak. Some rows mark clone size as missing; the rest say once, few, many or name a class of expanded clone.

J	V	D	size	length	CDR3	DNA
TRBJ1-4	TRBV11-2	.	.	14	CASSQGYSVEKLFF	TGTGCCAGCAGCCAAGGGTACTCAGTTGAAAAACTGTTTTTT
TRBJ2-7	TRBV18	TRBD1	.	13	CASTDRTGNEQYF	TGTGCCAGCACCGATCGGACAGGGAACGAGCAGTACTTC
TRBJ2-7	TRBV5-4	TRBD1	few	15	CASSLVPGGSYEQYF	TGTGCCAGCAGCTTGGTACCAGGGGGTAGCTACGAGCAGTACTTC
TRBJ2-7	TRBV4-3	TRBD1	.	16	CASSQGTGSVEYEQYF	TGCGCCAGCAGCCAAGGGACAGGGAGTGTGGAGTACGAGCAGTACTTC
TRBJ1-1	TRBV4-1	.	.	15	CASSPGADMNTEAFF	TGCGCCAGCAGCCCGGGGGCGGACATGAACACTGAAGCTTTCTTT
TRBJ2-7	TRBV10-3	TRBD1	.	12	CATGQGSYEQYF	TGTGCCACGGGACAGGGATCCTACGAGCAGTACTTC
TRBJ2-2	TRBV7-2	.	.	16	CASSLKSSGYTGELFF	TGTGCCAGCAGCTTAAAGTCGAGCGGCTACACCGGGGAGCTGTTTTTT
TRBJ2-3	TRBV9	.	.	12	CASSDRWDTQYF	TGTGCCAGCAGCGACCGGTGGGATACGCAGTATTTT
TRBJ2-4	TRBV13	.	.	16	CASSLGERDAKNIQYF	TGTGCCAGCAGCTTAGGGGAAAGGGATGCCAAAAACATTCAGTACTTC
TRBJ2-1	TRBV6-2/TRBV6-3	.	.	20	CASSYPTGGQGREHYNEQFF	TGTGCCAGCAGTTACCCCACCGGCGGGCAGGGGCGGGAGCACTACAATGAGCAGTTCTTC
TRBJ1-4	TRBV25-1	.	.	13	CASSEWVSEKLFF	TGTGCCAGCAGTGAATGGGTTTCTGAAAAACTGTTTTTT
TRBJ2-5	TRBV10-3	TRBD1	.	15	CAISDDRGPQETQYF	TGTGCCATCAGTGACGACAGGGGGCCACAAGAGACCCAGTACTTC
TRBJ2-1	TRBV7-9	.	.	16	CASSRGSPLGYNEQFF	TGTGCCAGCAGCCGGGGCTCACCCCTGGGGTACAATGAGCAGTTCTTC
TRBJ1-2	TRBV7-6	TRBD1	.	14	CASSPRQGPWGYTF	TGTGCCAGCAGCCCCAGACAGGGACCCTGGGGCTACACCTTC